This T cell receptor beta chain was captured in a study of shared clonotypes between healthy human individuals. TCRdb keeps only in-frame clones here, not all; method: immunoSEQ multiplex PCR. The data show about 2.3 million clones, approximately 93% seen once. Adult donors, all healthy and HIV-negative, had no recent acute infections or vaccinations. The J segment lost 6 bases and the V segment lost 3 bases, leaving 13 bases of the junction unmatched. Germline CDR1 KGHSH, CDR2 LQKENI. This CDR3 spans 16 amino acids. This TCR was recovered from a man aged 18 to 30 in good health. Some clones in this sample may be carry-over from other donors' samples. This chain uses TRBV18 with TRBJ2-5; 7 bases are shared with TRBD2. The source material was naive CD4+ T cells from PBMCs. Noted subset: CD45RA+ positively selected. CDR3 residues: CASSPLGREALQTQYF. CDR3 coding DNA: TGTGCCAGCTCACCTCTGGGTCGGGAGGCCCTCCAGACCCAGTACTTC.